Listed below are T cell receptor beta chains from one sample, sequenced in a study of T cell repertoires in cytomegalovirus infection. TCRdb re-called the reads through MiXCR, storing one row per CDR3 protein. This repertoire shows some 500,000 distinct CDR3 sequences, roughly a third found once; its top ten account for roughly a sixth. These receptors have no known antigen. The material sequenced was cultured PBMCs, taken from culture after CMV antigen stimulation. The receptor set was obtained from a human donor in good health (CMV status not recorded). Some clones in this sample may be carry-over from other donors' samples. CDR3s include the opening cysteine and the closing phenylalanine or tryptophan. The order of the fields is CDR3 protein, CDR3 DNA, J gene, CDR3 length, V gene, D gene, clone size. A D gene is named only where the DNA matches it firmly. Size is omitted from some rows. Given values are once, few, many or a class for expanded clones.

CASSYRPIQMNEQFF | TGTGCCAGCAGTTACAGACCAATACAGATGAATGAGCAGTTCTTC | TRBJ2-1 | 15 | TRBV6-8 | . | .
CASSQQDGDMYGYTF | TGCGCCAGCAGCCAGCAAGACGGGGATATGTATGGCTACACCTTC | TRBJ1-2 | 15 | TRBV4-1 | . | .
CASSLKLRGRGVADTQYF | TGTGCCAGCAGCTTAAAGTTGAGGGGGCGCGGGGTGGCAGATACGCAGTATTTT | TRBJ2-3 | 18 | TRBV7-2 | . | many
CASSSPGTTNEQFF | TGTGCCAGCAGCTCACCCGGGACTACGAATGAGCAGTTCTTC | TRBJ2-1 | 14 | TRBV3-1 | TRBD2 | .
CASSLPGSLNYGYTF | TGTGCCAGCAGTTTACCTGGGAGCTTAAACTATGGCTACACCTTC | TRBJ1-2 | 15 | TRBV28 | . | .
CASSRNRGSGTEAFF | TGTGCCAGCAGTCGGAACAGGGGATCGGGCACTGAAGCTTTCTTT | TRBJ1-1 | 15 | TRBV6-2/TRBV6-3 | TRBD1 | .
CASSLDSVSGSGSEQFF | TGTGCCAGCAGCTTAGATAGCGTCAGCGGGAGCGGTAGTGAGCAGTTCTTC | TRBJ2-1 | 17 | TRBV11-3 | TRBD2 | .
CASSLSSAPTDTQYF | TGTGCCAGCAGCTTAAGTTCGGCGCCGACAGATACGCAGTATTTT | TRBJ2-3 | 15 | TRBV7-2 | . | .
CAISDRGQPQHF | TGTGCCATCAGTGATCGGGGTCAGCCCCAGCATTTT | TRBJ1-5 | 12 | TRBV10-3 | . | few
CASSTGVGGLSNQPQHF | TGTGCCAGTAGTACCGGGGTGGGTGGTCTGAGCAATCAGCCCCAGCATTTT | TRBJ1-5 | 17 | TRBV19 | . | .
CASSEDRKLFF | TGTGCCAGCAGTGAAGACCGAAAACTGTTTTTT | TRBJ1-4 | 11 | TRBV25-1 | . | .
CASSSAGRNTGELFF | TGTGCCAGCAGTTCAGCGGGGCGGAACACCGGGGAGCTGTTTTTT | TRBJ2-2 | 15 | TRBV6-2/TRBV6-3 | TRBD2 | few
CAWSAHSAAGEKLFF | TGTGCCTGGAGCGCACACAGCGCTGCGGGTGAAAAACTGTTTTTT | TRBJ1-4 | 15 | TRBV30 | . | few
CASSSFSGRGGSYNEQFF | TGTGCCAGCAGTTCCTTTAGCGGGAGAGGAGGCTCCTACAATGAGCAGTTCTTC | TRBJ2-1 | 18 | TRBV6-2/TRBV6-3 | TRBD2 | many
CASTRGSPYNEQFF | TGTGCCAGCACCAGGGGCAGTCCCTACAATGAGCAGTTCTTC | TRBJ2-1 | 14 | TRBV6-1 | . | .
CASSIEAQTNTGELFF | TGTGCCAGTAGTATAGAAGCGCAAACGAACACCGGGGAGCTGTTTTTT | TRBJ2-2 | 16 | TRBV19 | . | .
CASSLTLLAGVYNEQFF | TGTGCCAGCAGCTTAACCTTACTAGCGGGCGTCTACAATGAGCAGTTCTTC | TRBJ2-1 | 17 | TRBV7-2 | TRBD2 | .
CASSLGTPYNEQFF | TGTGCCAGCAGTCTCGGGACGCCCTACAATGAGCAGTTCTTC | TRBJ2-1 | 14 | TRBV12-3/TRBV12-4 | . | few
CASSLGREPTDTQYF | TGTGCCAGCAGTTTAGGGCGGGAGCCCACAGATACGCAGTATTTT | TRBJ2-3 | 15 | TRBV12-3/TRBV12-4 | TRBD2 | few
CASSARRSGSYNEQFF | TGTGCCAGCAGCGCACGCCGCAGCGGCTCCTACAATGAGCAGTTCTTC | TRBJ2-1 | 16 | TRBV5-4 | . | .
CASLGDYEQYF | TGTGCCAGCCTCGGGGACTACGAGCAGTACTTC | TRBJ2-7 | 11 | TRBV6-1 | . | .
CASSRQGPEAFF | TGTGCCAGCAGCCGACAGGGTCCTGAAGCTTTCTTT | TRBJ1-1 | 12 | TRBV2 | TRBD1 | .
CASRGTSDRTQGEQFF | TGTGCCAGCAGAGGGACTAGCGATCGGACCCAAGGTGAGCAGTTCTTC | TRBJ2-1 | 16 | TRBV11-2 | TRBD2 | few
CASSLAHSGASWGQFF | TGTGCCAGCAGCTTAGCGCATAGCGGGGCCTCCTGGGGGCAGTTCTTC | TRBJ2-1 | 16 | TRBV7-2 | TRBD2 | many
CASSLKQGYYEQYF | TGCGCCAGCAGTCTTAAACAGGGGTACTACGAGCAGTACTTC | TRBJ2-7 | 14 | TRBV4-1 | TRBD1 | .
CSASRQMKVTF | TGCAGTGCTAGTAGGCAGATGAAAGTCACCTTC | TRBJ1-2 | 11 | TRBV20-1 | . | .
CASSLVGFSYEQYF | TGTGCCAGCAGCTTAGTGGGGTTTTCCTACGAGCAGTACTTC | TRBJ2-7 | 14 | TRBV7-2 | . | few
CASSVGGRTGELFF | TGTGCCAGCAGCGTAGGAGGTAGGACCGGGGAGCTGTTTTTT | TRBJ2-2 | 14 | TRBV9 | . | .
CASRHRKFF | TGTGCCAGCAGACATCGGAAGTTCTTC | TRBJ2-1 | 9 | TRBV7-4 | . | few
CASSRISSEQFF | TGTGCCAGCAGCCGTATTTCCAGTGAGCAGTTCTTC | TRBJ2-1 | 12 | TRBV7-2 | . | once
CASSLQGENTIYF | TGTGCCAGCAGCTTACAGGGCGAAAACACCATATATTTT | TRBJ1-3 | 13 | TRBV7-4 | . | .
CASSPSAGTGNEKLFF | TGTGCCAGCTCACCTAGTGCCGGGACAGGCAATGAAAAACTGTTTTTT | TRBJ1-4 | 16 | TRBV18 | TRBD1 | few
CASSQGLEGTEQFF | TGCGCCAGCAGCCAAGGACTAGAAGGTACTGAGCAGTTCTTC | TRBJ2-1 | 14 | TRBV4-3 | . | .
CSVWGLNTEAFF | TGCAGCGTATGGGGGTTGAACACTGAAGCTTTCTTT | TRBJ1-1 | 12 | TRBV29-1 | . | few
CASSPRGDYHPQHF | TGTGCCAGCAGCCCCCGTGGAGATTACCATCCCCAGCATTTT | TRBJ1-5 | 14 | TRBV9 | . | once
CASSLNVGEQFF | TGTGCCAGCAGCTTAAATGTGGGTGAGCAGTTCTTC | TRBJ2-1 | 12 | TRBV7-3 | . | .
CASSHEADTEAFF | TGTGCCAGCAGCCATGAAGCGGACACTGAAGCTTTCTTT | TRBJ1-1 | 13 | TRBV7-2 | . | .